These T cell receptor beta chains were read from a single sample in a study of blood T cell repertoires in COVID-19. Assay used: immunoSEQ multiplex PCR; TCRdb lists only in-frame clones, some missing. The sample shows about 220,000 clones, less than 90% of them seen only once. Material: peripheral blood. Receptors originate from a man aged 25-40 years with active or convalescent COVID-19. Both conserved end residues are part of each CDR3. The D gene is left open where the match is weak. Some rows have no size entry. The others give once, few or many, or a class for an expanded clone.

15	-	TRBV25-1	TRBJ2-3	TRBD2	TGTGCCAGCAGTGTAAGCGGGAGTGGCACAGATACGCAGTATTTT	CASSVSGSGTDTQYF
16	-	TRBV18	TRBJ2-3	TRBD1	TGTGCCAGCTCACCGACAGGGTGGATGATCACAGATACGCAGTATTTT	CASSPTGWMITDTQYF
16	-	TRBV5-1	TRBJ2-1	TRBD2	TGCGCCAGCAGCTTCGCTAGCGGGAGCTCCTACAATGAGCAGTTCTTC	CASSFASGSSYNEQFF
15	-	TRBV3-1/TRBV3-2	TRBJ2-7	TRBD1	TGTGCCAGCAGCCAAGATAGACAGGGGGTCTACGAGCAGTACTTC	CASSQDRQGVYEQYF
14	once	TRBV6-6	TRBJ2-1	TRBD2	TGTGCCAGCCGTCGCGGGGGCTCCTACAATGAGCAGTTCTTC	CASRRGGSYNEQFF
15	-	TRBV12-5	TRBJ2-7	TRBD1	TGTGCTAGTGGTTTGGACCGGACAGGTATCTACGAGCAGTACTTC	CASGLDRTGIYEQYF
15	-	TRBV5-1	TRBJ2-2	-	TGCGCCAGCAGCTTGGCAGGACTTATCACCGGGGAGCTGTTTTTT	CASSLAGLITGELFF
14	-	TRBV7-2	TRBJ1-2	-	TGTGCCAGCAGCTTAGGGGGAGGGAGCTATGGCTACACCTTC	CASSLGGGSYGYTF
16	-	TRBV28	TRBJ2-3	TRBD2	TGTGCCAGCAGTTTTTCGGGGGGGGCCGTCGGAAATACGCAGTATTTT	CASSFSGGAVGNTQYF
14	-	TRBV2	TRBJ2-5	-	TGTGCCAGCGGGGCCCAGGGCGGCCAAGAGACCCAGTACTTC	CASGAQGGQETQYF
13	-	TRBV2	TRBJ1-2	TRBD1	TGTGCCAGCAGTCCCGGACAGGACTATGGCTACACCTTC	CASSPGQDYGYTF
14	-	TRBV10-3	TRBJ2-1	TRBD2	TGTGCCATCAGTGAGGGGGACTACTACAATGAGCAGTTCTTC	CAISEGDYYNEQFF
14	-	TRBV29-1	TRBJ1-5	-	TGCAGCGTTGTCGGGGGGGACCGCATGGAGCCCCAGCATTTT	CSVVGGDRMEPQHF
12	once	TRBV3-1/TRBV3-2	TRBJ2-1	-	TGTGCCAGCAGCCGAACTAGCTATGAGCAGTTCTTC	CASSRTSYEQFF
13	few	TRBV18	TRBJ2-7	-	TGTGCCAGCTCACCAACCGCGAGATACGAGCAGTACTTC	CASSPTARYEQYF
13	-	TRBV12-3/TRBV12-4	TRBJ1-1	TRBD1	TGTGCCAGCAGGGGACAGAGAAACACTGAAGCTTTCTTT	CASRGQRNTEAFF
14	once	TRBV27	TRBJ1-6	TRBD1	TGTGCCAGCAGCCCTGGGGACAGGGGTTCACCCCTCCACTTT	CASSPGDRGSPLHF
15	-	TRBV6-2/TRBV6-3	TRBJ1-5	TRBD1	TGTGCCAGCAGCCCCCGAGAGGGGGCTGATCAGCCCCAGCATTTT	CASSPREGADQPQHF
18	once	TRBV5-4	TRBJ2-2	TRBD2	TGTGCCAGCAGCTTGGAAAGGACTAGCGGGACCAACACCGGGGAGCTGTTTTTT	CASSLERTSGTNTGELFF
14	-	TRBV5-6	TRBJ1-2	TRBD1	TGTGCCAGCAGCTCAGGGGGAGCTAACTATGGCTACACCTTC	CASSSGGANYGYTF
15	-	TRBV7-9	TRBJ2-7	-	TGTGCCAGCAGCTTAGCTTTAGGGGACTGGGACGAGCAGTACTTC	CASSLALGDWDEQYF
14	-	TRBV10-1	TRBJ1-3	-	TGCGCCAACCCCACAGGCCAAGGGGGAAACACCATATATTTT	CANPTGQGGNTIYF